Listed here are 31 T cell receptor beta chains from one sample, sequenced in a study of cytomegalovirus exposure and HLA in healthy donors. This PCR relied on a set of 60 Vbeta primers and 13 Jbeta primers. Sequencing used immunoSEQ multiplex PCR; TCRdb keeps in-frame clones, though not all of them. The listing contains 130,000 or so clones. The specimen was PBMCs. Every receptor here comes from a woman in her 40s in good health and CMV-seronegative.

The V and J genes are TRBV5-6 and TRBJ2-3; 7 positions match TRBD2. This CDR3 is 14 amino acids long. Germline CDR1 reads SGHDT; CDR2 reads YYEEEE. With 0 bases clipped from V and 3 bases from J, the junction kept 1 base outside the gene matches. CDR3 coding DNA: TGTGCCAGCAGCTTGGGGGGGGGTACAGATACGCAGTATTTT. Translation: CASSLGGGTDTQYF.

As concerns this clone: The junction departs from the called germline gene at one end, perhaps through a read error. V is TRBV6-1 and J is TRBJ2-2, with D tentatively TRBD2 (5 bases). Germline loops: CDR1 MNHNS, CDR2 SASEGT. The CDR3 has 14 amino acids. CDR3 region: CASSEQKNTGELFF. The CDR3 DNA follows: TGTGCCAGCAGTGAGCAGAAGAACACCGGGGAGTTGTTTTTT.

This chain connects TRBV6-1 to TRBJ1-6; a possible D gene is TRBD1 (6 bases). The V end lost 8 bases, the J end lost 7 bases, and 9 bases lay between the germline ends. In germline, CDR1 is MNHNS, CDR2 SASEGT. The length of the CDR3 is 12 residues. For the CDR3, the DNA is TGTGCCAGCGTGAGGGGGAATTCACCCCTCCACTTT. This sequence encodes CASVRGNSPLHF.

The chain links TRBV6-6 to TRBJ1-1; 7 bases line up with TRBD1. The trim removed 6 bases at V and 7 bases at J, leaving 8 bases unmatched. The CDR3 has 13 residues. CDR1 and CDR2 (germline): MNHNY, SVGAGI (reference sequence). Here the CDR3 DNA reads TGTGCCAGCAGCCCCGACAGGGCAGGTGAAGCTTTCTTT. This translates into CASSPDRAGEAFF.

As for this clone: The sample holds other DNA sequences that translate to the same CDR3. The rearrangement joins TRBV5-1 to TRBJ1-1, with TRBD1 identical over 7 bases. The junction had 4 bases not matched to a gene; V was cut back by 0 bases and J by 5 bases. CDR3 length equals 14 residues. Germline CDR1 and CDR2: SGHRS and YFSETQ. The CDR3 is CASSLAGGGTEAFF. The CDR3 region has the DNA TGCGCCAGCAGCTTGGCAGGGGGAGGAACTGAAGCTTTCTTT.

The chain is built from TRBV7-2 and TRBJ1-2, with 7 nucleotides matching TRBD1. The V gene's germline CDR1 is SGHTA and CDR2 FQGNSA. The CDR3 consists of 14 residues. Unmatched junction bases numbered 13, after V lost 8 bases and J lost 7 bases. Here the CDR3 reads CASVGDREVGGYTF. For the CDR3, the DNA is TGTGCCAGCGTGGGAGACAGGGAAGTGGGTGGCTACACCTTC. The variable domain in full, completed from reference TRBV7-2 and TRBJ1-2, reads GAGVSQSPSNKVTEKGKDVELRCDPISGHTALYWYRQSLGQGLEFLIYFQGNSAPDKSGLPSDRFSAERTGGSVSTLTIQRTQQEDSAVYLCASVGDREVGGYTFGSGTRLTVV.

The V call is TRBV28, the J call TRBJ1-2; TRBD1 agrees at 8 bases. After removal of 5 bases from V and 4 bases from J, the junction contained 12 bases not matched to a gene. Germline CDR1 is MDHEN and CDR2 is SYDVKM. The CDR3 is 16 residues long. CDR3 sequence: CASSPPDREYGYGYTF. Here the CDR3 DNA reads TGTGCCAGCAGTCCCCCGGACAGGGAGTATGGCTATGGCTACACCTTC.

The chain couples TRBV7-3 to TRBJ1-1; maybe TRBD1 (5 bases). V lost 1 base and J lost 4, with 10 bases in between. This CDR3 comprises 14 residues. In germline, CDR1 is SGHTA, CDR2 FQGTGA. The CDR3 spells CASSLRQGPTEAFF. DNA for the CDR3: TGTGCCAGCAGCTTAAGGCAGGGCCCCACTGAAGCTTTCTTT. Complete variable domain (other parts from reference TRBV7-3 and TRBJ1-1): GAGVSQTPSNKVTEKGKYVELRCDPISGHTALYWYRQSLGQGPEFLIYFQGTGAADDSGLPNDRFFAVRPEGSVSTLKIQRTERGDSAVYLCASSLRQGPTEAFFGQGTRLTVV.

The V gene is TRBV4-1, the J gene TRBJ1-1; no clear D. The CDR3 is 15 residues long. Looked up from germline, CDR1 is MGHRA and CDR2 is YSYEKL. V lost 1 base, J lost 4 bases, and 13 bases lay in between. CDR3 amino acids: CASSQGGQAPTEAFF. CDR3 coding DNA: TGCGCCAGCAGCCAAGGAGGGCAGGCACCCACTGAAGCTTTCTTT.

The chain couples TRBV4-1 to TRBJ2-3; tentative D call: TRBD1 (5 bases). Germline assignment: CDR1 MGHRA and CDR2 YSYEKL. This CDR3 contains 13 residues. V was clipped by 6 bases and J by 3 bases, with 10 bases between them. CDR3 DNA: TGCGCCAGCAGTCGACCAGGGACAGATACGCAGTATTTT. It translates to CASSRPGTDTQYF.

This rearrangement joins TRBV7-3 to TRBJ2-1; 7 positions match TRBD2. Looked up from germline, CDR1 is SGHTA and CDR2 is FQGTGA. This CDR3 has 16 amino acids. V lost 2 bases and J lost 3; bases outside the gene matches: 7. CDR3: CASSLAGTTYYNEQFF. CDR3 in DNA: TGTGCCAGCAGCTTAGCAGGGACTACCTACTACAATGAGCAGTTCTTC.

J is TRBJ1-1 and V is TRBV10-3; TRBD1 agrees at 8 bases. CDR1 is ENHRY, CDR2 SYGVKD, per germline. There are 16 residues in the CDR3. Trimming cost V 0 bases and J 1 base; bases outside gene matches: 4. CDR3 region: CAISESRGQANTEAFF. CDR3 coding DNA: TGTGCCATCAGTGAGTCGAGGGGACAGGCGAACACTGAAGCTTTCTTT.

The CDR3 loop is CASSLLDRDGGYTF. The DNA of the CDR3 is TGTGCCAGCAGTTTACTCGACAGGGACGGTGGCTACACCTTC. The J gene is TRBJ1-2, the V gene TRBV6-5; 7 bases agree with TRBD1. Germline lookup yields CDR1 MNHEY and CDR2 SVGAGI. This CDR3 is built from 14 residues. The V and J ends lost 4 bases and 7 bases, in that order; junction bases with no gene match: 9.

This chain uses TRBV5-5 with TRBJ1-1; possible D gene TRBD1, 6 bases. V shed 5 bases and J shed 0 bases, with 14 bases lying between them. The CDR3 is 15 amino acids. Looked up from germline, CDR1 is SGHKS and CDR2 is YYEKEE (reference sequence). The CDR3 nucleotides read TGTGCCAGCAGAAATTGGGGGCAGATGAACACTGAAGCTTTCTTT. Protein: CASRNWGQMNTEAFF. Full variable domain (missing parts from reference TRBV5-5 and TRBJ1-1): DAGVTQSPTHLIKTRGQQVTLRCSPISGHKSVSWYQQVLGQGPQFIFQYYEKEERGRGNFPDRFSARQFPNYSSELNVNALLLGDSALYLCASRNWGQMNTEAFFGQGTRLTVV.

The V and J genes are TRBV10-3 and TRBJ2-3; 12 bases map to TRBD2. Germline lookup yields CDR1 ENHRY and CDR2 SYGVKD. CDR3 length equals 15 residues. Trimming at V came to 5 bases and at J to 3 bases, leaving 3 bases not matched to a gene. Here the CDR3 DNA reads TGTGCCATCAGTCAGACTAGCGGGGGTACAGATACGCAGTATTTT. Translation gives CAISQTSGGTDTQYF.

The CDR3 sequence is CSADRENEAFF. The DNA of the CDR3 is TGCAGTGCGGACAGGGAGAATGAAGCTTTCTTT. The J gene is TRBJ1-1, the V gene TRBV20-1; 8 nucleotides agree with TRBD1. This CDR3 has 11 residues. V gave up 6 bases and J gave up 7 bases; unmatched junction bases: 4. From germline, CDR1 is DFQATT and CDR2 SNEGSKA (reference sequence).

As for this clone: An end of the junction differs from the germline gene, which may be a read error. This chain uses TRBV5-6 with TRBJ2-1; D may be TRBD1 (6 bases). Germline loops: CDR1 SGHDT, CDR2 YYEEEE. The CDR3 consists of 14 residues. The CDR3 loop is CASSSWGQYNEQLF. For the CDR3, the DNA is TGTGCCAGCAGCTCCTGGGGGCAGTACAATGAGCAGCTCTTC.

The V gene is TRBV7-2, the J gene TRBJ2-1, with D hard to call. Trimming took 3 bases from V and 0 from J, leaving 12 bases between them. Germline CDR1 is SGHTA and CDR2 is FQGNSA. This CDR3 is 16 amino acids long. The CDR3 region has the DNA TGTGCCAGCAGCTTCGTTCGCGGTAGCTCCTACAATGAGCAGTTCTTC. This gives the protein CASSFVRGSSYNEQFF.

The J gene is TRBJ2-7, the V gene TRBV18; D might be TRBD2 (6 bases). The V end lost 4 bases, the J end lost 0 bases, and 13 bases lay between the germline ends. This CDR3 contains 15 residues. CDR1 and CDR2 from the germline V gene are KGHSH and LQKENI. In DNA form, the CDR3 reads TGTGCCAGCTCACGCGGCGGACTAAGCTCCTACGAGCAGTACTTC. It codes for CASSRGGLSSYEQYF.

The rearrangement joins TRBV7-3 to TRBJ2-1; D is possibly TRBD2 (5 bases). Trimming shortened V by 5 bases and J by 10 bases, and 12 bases separated the two germline ends. The CDR3 consists of 12 residues. Germline V gene lookup returns CDR1 SGHTA and CDR2 FQGTGA. The CDR3 is CASSETRGEQFF. Written as DNA, the CDR3 is TGTGCCAGCAGCGAAACTCGAGGGGAGCAGTTCTTC. Combining the CDR3 with reference TRBV7-3 and TRBJ2-1 gives the whole variable domain GAGVSQTPSNKVTEKGKYVELRCDPISGHTALYWYRQSLGQGPEFLIYFQGTGAADDSGLPNDRFFAVRPEGSVSTLKIQRTERGDSAVYLCASSETRGEQFFGPGTRLTVL.

A word on this clone: Germline is not matched at one junction end, which may reflect a read error. V and J are TRBV13 and TRBJ2-1; tentative D call: TRBD2 (5 bases). The CDR3 is 14 residues long. Germline CDR1 PRHDT, CDR2 FYEKMQ (reference sequence). CDR3 protein: CATSEGFGASEQFF. The CDR3 DNA is TGTGCCACCAGCGAGGGATTTGGTGCGAGTGAGCAGTTCTTC.

The CDR3 sequence: CASSSLAGANEQFF. In nucleotides, the CDR3 is TGTGCCAGCAGCTCACTAGCGGGGGCCAATGAGCAGTTCTTC. V gene TRBV7-3 combines with J gene TRBJ2-1; 11 bases are a match to TRBD2. The V gene's germline CDR1 is SGHTA and CDR2 FQGTGA. The CDR3 runs 14 residues. The V gene end was trimmed by 4 bases and the J gene end by 6 bases; junction bases not matched to a gene: 2.

The V call is TRBV19, the J call TRBJ2-3; a possible D gene is TRBD2 (5 bases). Trimming removed 3 bases at V and 6 bases at J, with 10 bases between. There are 13 residues in the CDR3. Germline CDR1 and CDR2: LNHDA and SQIVND (reference sequence). The CDR3 loop is CASSISREDTQYF. DNA for the CDR3: TGTGCCAGTAGTATTTCTAGGGAGGATACGCAGTATTTT.

The rearrangement uses TRBV5-5 and TRBJ2-7; possibly TRBD1 for D (5 bases). This CDR3 has 14 residues. The germline gives CDR1 SGHKS, CDR2 YYEKEE (reference sequence). V was clipped by 1 base and J by 2 bases, with 10 bases between them. The CDR3 is CASSLTDMPYEQYV. DNA for the CDR3: TGTGCCAGCAGCTTGACGGACATGCCCTACGAGCAGTACGTC.

The chain employs TRBV7-2 and TRBJ1-2; TRBD1 agrees at 7 bases. The V segment lost 1 base and the J segment 6 bases; nucleotides outside the gene matches: 5. In germline, CDR1 is SGHTA, CDR2 FQGNSA. The CDR3 covers 14 residues. Written as DNA, the CDR3 is TGTGCCAGCAGCTTAGAGCTGACAGGGCATGGCTACACCTTC. Translated: CASSLELTGHGYTF.

This chain links TRBV28 with TRBJ1-2; 7 bases are shared with TRBD1. Looked up from germline, CDR1 is MDHEN and CDR2 is SYDVKM. The trim removed 4 bases at V and 6 bases at J, leaving 8 bases unmatched. CDR3 length equals 14 residues. The CDR3 region is CASSSTGVPHGYTF. The CDR3 DNA follows: TGTGCCAGCAGTTCCACAGGGGTGCCCCATGGCTACACCTTC.

J is TRBJ1-1 and V is TRBV7-3; D remains ambiguous. CDR1 is SGHTA, CDR2 FQGTGA, per germline. Trimming took off 5 bases at V and 0 bases at J, with 7 bases between the two ends. The CDR3 runs to 13 residues. CDR3 amino acids: CASSQDVNTEAFF. The CDR3 DNA reads as TGTGCCAGCAGCCAGGATGTGAACACTGAAGCTTTCTTT.

This sequence joins TRBV25-1 and TRBJ2-1; D remains ambiguous. Trimming pared 1 base from V and 6 bases from J, leaving 13 bases between. CDR3 length: 15 residues. Germline V gives CDR1 MGHDK, CDR2 SYGVNS. CDR3 sequence: CASSESRLVANEQFF. The CDR3, as DNA: TGTGCCAGCAGTGAATCTAGGCTAGTAGCCAATGAGCAGTTCTTC.

The chain combines TRBV11-2 with TRBJ1-5, with D unresolved. V was trimmed by 1 base and J by 0 bases, leaving 10 bases between them. Germline V gene lookup returns CDR1 SGHAT and CDR2 FQNNGV. This CDR3 region has 16 residues. This CDR3 reads CASSLGSVYSNQPQHF. CDR3 nucleotides: TGTGCCAGCAGCTTAGGCAGTGTGTATAGCAATCAGCCCCAGCATTTT.

This chain joins TRBV10-3 and TRBJ1-1; 10 positions match TRBD1. V shed 11 bases, J shed 0 bases, and the junction held 3 bases outside the gene matches. The germline V gene has CDR1 ENHRY and CDR2 SYGVKD. This CDR3 contains 13 residues. CDR3 bases: TGTGCCGTGGACAGGGGGATGAACACTGAAGCTTTCTTT. Translating gives CAVDRGMNTEAFF.

V usage is TRBV28 and J usage is TRBJ2-2; D is possibly TRBD2 (6 bases). V was pared by 6 bases and J by 1 base, with 15 bases between. Germline CDR1 reads MDHEN; CDR2 reads SYDVKM. The CDR3 loop spans 16 amino acids. The CDR3 coding sequence is TGTGCCAGCAGCTCCGTTACGCGGGAGAACACCGGGGAGCTGTTTTTT. This encodes CASSSVTRENTGELFF.